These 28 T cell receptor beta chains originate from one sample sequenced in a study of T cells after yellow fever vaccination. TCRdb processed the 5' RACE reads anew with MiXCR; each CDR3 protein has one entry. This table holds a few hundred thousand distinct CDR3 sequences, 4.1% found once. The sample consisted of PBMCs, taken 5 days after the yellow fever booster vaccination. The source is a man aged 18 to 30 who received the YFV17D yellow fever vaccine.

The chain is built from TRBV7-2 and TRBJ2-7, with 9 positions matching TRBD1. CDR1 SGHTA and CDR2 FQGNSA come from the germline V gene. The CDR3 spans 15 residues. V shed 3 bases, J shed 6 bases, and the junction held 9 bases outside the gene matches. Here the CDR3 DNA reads TGTGCCAGCAGCTTTAGAACAGGGGGCCCCGGCGAGCAGTACGTC. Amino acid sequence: CASSFRTGGPGEQYV.

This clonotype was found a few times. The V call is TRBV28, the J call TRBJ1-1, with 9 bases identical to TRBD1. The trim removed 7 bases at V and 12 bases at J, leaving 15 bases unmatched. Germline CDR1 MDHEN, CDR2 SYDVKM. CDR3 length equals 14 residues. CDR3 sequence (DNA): TGTGCCAGCACCCCTGCCCAGGTGACAGGGGGAACTTTCTTT. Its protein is CASTPAQVTGGTFF.

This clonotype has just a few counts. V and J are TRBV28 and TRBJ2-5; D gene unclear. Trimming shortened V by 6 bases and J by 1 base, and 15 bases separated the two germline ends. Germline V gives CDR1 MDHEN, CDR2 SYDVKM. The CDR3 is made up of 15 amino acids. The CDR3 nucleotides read TGTGCCAGCAGACTCCTAGACGGATCCCAAGAGACCCAGTACTTC. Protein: CASRLLDGSQETQYF.

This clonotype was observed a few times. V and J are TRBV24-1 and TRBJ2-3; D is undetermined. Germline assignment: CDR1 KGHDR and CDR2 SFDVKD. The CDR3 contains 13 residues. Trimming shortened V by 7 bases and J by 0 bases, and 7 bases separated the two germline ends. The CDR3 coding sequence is TGTGCCACCAGAGAAGCCAGCACAGATACGCAGTATTTT. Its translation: CATREASTDTQYF.

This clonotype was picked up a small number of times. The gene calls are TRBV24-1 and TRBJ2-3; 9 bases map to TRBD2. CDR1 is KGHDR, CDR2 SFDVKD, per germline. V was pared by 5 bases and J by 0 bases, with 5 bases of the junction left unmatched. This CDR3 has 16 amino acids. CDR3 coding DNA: TGTGCCACCAGTGGCCCGACTAGCGGTAGCACAGATACGCAGTATTTT. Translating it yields CATSGPTSGSTDTQYF.

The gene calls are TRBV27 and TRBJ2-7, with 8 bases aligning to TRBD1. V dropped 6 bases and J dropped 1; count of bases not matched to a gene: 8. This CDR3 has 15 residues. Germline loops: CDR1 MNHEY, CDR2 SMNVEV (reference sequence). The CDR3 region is CASRRRTGRSYEQYF. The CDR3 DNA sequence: TGTGCCAGCAGACGCAGGACAGGGAGGTCCTACGAGCAGTACTTC.

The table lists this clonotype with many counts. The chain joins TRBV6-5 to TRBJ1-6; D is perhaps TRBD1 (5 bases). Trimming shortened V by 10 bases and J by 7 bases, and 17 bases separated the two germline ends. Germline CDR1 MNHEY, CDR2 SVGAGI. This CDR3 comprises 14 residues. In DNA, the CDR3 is TGTGCCAATCTCACAGCGGGGCTCAATTCACCCCTCCACTTT. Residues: CANLTAGLNSPLHF.

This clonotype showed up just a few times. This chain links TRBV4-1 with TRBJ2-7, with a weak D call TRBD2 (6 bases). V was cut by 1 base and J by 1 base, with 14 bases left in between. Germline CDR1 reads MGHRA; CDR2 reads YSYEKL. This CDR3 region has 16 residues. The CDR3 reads CASSQVGRGTSYEQYF. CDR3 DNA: TGCGCCAGCAGCCAAGTCGGGCGGGGCACTTCCTACGAGCAGTACTTC.

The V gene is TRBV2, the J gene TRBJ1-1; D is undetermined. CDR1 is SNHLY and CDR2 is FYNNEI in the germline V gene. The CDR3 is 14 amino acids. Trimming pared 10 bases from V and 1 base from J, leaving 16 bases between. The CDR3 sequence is CATGGGYGNTEAFF. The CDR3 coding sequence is TGTGCCACCGGAGGAGGGTACGGGAACACTGAAGCTTTCTTT.

The CDR3 DNA reads TGTGCCAGCAGTTCTGGGGGTGGCGGGACAGTCGAGACCCAGTACTTC. It codes for CASSSGGGGTVETQYF. The V gene is TRBV12-3 or TRBV12-4, the J gene TRBJ2-5, with D perhaps matching TRBD1 (7 bases). This CDR3 is 16 amino acids long. V was pared by 4 bases and J by 5 bases, with 20 bases between.

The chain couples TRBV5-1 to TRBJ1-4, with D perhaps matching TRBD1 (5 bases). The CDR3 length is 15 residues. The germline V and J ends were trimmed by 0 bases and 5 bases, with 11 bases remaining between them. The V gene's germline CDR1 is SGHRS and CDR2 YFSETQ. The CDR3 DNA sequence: TGCGCCAGCAGCTTGGATGGGAGACAGAATGAAAAACTGTTTTTT. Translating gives CASSLDGRQNEKLFF.

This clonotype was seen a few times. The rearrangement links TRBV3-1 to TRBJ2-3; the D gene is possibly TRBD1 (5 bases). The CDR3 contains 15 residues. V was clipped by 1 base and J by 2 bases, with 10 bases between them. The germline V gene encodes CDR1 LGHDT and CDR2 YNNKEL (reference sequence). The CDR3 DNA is TGTGCCAGCAGCCAAGCAGGGATCCCCACAGATACGCAGTATTTT. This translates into CASSQAGIPTDTQYF.

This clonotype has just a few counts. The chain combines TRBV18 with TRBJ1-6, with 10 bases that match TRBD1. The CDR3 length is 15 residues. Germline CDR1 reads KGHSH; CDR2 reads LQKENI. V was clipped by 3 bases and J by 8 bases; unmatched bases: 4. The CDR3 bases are TGTGCCAGCTCACCCGGGACAGGGGCGGATTCACCCCTCCACTTT. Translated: CASSPGTGADSPLHF.

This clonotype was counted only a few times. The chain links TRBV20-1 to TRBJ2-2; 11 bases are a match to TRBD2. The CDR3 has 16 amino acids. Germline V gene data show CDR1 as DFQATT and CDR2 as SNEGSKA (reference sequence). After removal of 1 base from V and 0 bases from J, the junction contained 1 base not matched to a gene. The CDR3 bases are TGCAGTGCTAGAGGACTAGCGGGGACGAACACCGGGGAGCTGTTTTTT. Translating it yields CSARGLAGTNTGELFF.

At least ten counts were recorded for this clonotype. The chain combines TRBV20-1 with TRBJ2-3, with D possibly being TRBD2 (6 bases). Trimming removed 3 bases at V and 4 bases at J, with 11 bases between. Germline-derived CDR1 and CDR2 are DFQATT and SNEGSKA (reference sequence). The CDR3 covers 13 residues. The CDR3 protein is CSASGGAADTQYF. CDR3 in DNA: TGCAGTGCTAGTGGCGGGGCGGCAGATACGCAGTATTTT.

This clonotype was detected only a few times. In DNA, the CDR3 is TGTGCCAGCAGCCCGGTTTCGGGGCCCCTAATCTACACCTTC. Translation gives CASSPVSGPLIYTF. The chain has TRBV9 and TRBJ1-2; a weak D match, TRBD1 (5 bases). CDR3 size: 14 residues. CDR1 and CDR2 (germline): SGDLS, YYNGEE. V gave up 4 bases and J gave up 10 bases, with 20 bases separating them. The full variable domain, rest sourced from reference TRBV9 and TRBJ1-2, is DSGVTQTPKHLITATGQRVTLRCSPRSGDLSVYWYQQSLDQGLQFLIQYYNGEERAKGNILERFSAQQFPDLHSELNLSSLELGDSALYFCASSPVSGPLIYTFGSGTRLTVV.

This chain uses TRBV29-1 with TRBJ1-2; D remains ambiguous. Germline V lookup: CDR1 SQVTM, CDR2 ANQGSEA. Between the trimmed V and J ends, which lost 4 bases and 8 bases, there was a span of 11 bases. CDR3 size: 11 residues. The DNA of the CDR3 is TGCAGCGTTGTTATAATCAACGGCTACACCTTC. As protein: CSVVIINGYTF.

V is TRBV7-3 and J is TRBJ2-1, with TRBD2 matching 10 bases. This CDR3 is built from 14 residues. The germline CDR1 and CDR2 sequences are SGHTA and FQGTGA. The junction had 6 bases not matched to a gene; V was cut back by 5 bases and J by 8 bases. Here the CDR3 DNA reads TGTGCCAGCAGCGCAGTAGCGGGGGGTTATGAGCAGTTCTTC. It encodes CASSAVAGGYEQFF.

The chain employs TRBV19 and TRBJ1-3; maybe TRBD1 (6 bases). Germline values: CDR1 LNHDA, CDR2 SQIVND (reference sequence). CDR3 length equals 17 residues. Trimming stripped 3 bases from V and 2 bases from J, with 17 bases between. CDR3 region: CASSIIYEGGTGNTIYF. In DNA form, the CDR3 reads TGTGCCAGTAGTATTATCTACGAGGGGGGAACTGGAAACACCATATATTTT.

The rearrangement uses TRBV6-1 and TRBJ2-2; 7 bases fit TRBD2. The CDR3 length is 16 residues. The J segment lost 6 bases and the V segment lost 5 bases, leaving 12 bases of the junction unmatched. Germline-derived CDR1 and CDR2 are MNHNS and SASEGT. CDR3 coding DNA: TGTGCCAGCAGTCCCCCCGGACTAGTGGGTCCCGGGGAGCTGTTTTTT. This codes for CASSPPGLVGPGELFF.

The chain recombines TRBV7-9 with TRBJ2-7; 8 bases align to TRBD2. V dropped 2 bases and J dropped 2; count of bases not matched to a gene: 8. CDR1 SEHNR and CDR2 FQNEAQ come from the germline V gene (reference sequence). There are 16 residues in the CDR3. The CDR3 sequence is CASSLTGQRGTYEQYF. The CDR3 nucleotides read TGTGCCAGCAGCTTAACAGGTCAGCGGGGGACCTACGAGCAGTACTTC.

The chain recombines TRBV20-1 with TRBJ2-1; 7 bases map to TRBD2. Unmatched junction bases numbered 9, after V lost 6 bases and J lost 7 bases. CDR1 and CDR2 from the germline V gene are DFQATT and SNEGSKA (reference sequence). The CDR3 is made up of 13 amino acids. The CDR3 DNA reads TGCAGTGCCCGACTAGCCCTCTCTAATGAGCAGTTCTTC. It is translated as CSARLALSNEQFF.

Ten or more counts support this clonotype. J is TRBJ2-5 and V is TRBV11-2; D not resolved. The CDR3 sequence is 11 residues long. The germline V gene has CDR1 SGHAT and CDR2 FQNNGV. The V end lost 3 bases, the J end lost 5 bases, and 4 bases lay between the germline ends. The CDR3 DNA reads TGTGCCAGCAGCTTGAGTGAGACCCAGTACTTC. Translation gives CASSLSETQYF.

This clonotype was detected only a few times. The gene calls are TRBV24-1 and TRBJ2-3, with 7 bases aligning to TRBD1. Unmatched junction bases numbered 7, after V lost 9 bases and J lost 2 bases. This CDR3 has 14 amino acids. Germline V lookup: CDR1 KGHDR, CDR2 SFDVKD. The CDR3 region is CATVPGQNTDTQYF. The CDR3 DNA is TGTGCCACCGTTCCGGGACAGAACACAGATACGCAGTATTTT.

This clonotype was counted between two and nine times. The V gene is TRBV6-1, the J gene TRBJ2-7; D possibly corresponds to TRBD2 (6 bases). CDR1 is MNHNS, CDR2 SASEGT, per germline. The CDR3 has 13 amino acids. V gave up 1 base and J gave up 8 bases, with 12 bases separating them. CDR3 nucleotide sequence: TGTGCCAGCAGTGAAGAGTTCCGGGGGAAGCAGTACTTC. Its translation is CASSEEFRGKQYF.

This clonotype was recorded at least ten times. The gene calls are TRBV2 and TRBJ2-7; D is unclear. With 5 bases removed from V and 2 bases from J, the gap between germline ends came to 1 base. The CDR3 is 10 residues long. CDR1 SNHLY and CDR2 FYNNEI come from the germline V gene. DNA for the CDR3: TGTGCCAGCAGTACCTACGAGCAGTACTTC. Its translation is CASSTYEQYF.

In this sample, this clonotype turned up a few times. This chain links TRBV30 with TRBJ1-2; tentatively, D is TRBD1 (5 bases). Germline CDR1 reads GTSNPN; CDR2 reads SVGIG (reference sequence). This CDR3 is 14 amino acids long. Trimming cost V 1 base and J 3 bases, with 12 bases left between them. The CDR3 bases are TGTGCCTGGAGTGCCACAAGACAGTACTATGGCTACACCTTC. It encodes CAWSATRQYYGYTF.

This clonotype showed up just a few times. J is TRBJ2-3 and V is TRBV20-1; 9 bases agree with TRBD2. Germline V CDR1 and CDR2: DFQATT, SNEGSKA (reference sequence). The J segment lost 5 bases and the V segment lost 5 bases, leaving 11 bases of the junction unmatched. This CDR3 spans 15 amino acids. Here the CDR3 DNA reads TGCAGTGCTGGCCTAGCGGGGCGCAACCAAGATACGCAGTATTTT. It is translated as CSAGLAGRNQDTQYF.